This T cell receptor beta chain was recorded in a study of T cell responses to AZD1222 COVID-19 vaccine. Assay: immunoSEQ multiplex PCR; the TCRdb copy retains only in-frame clones and omits some. The sample carries approximately 110,000 clones, roughly 91% recorded once. Overall study findings and caveats: A reported finding is that nearly half of spike-specific TCRs target unmutated variant regions.

Comment on this clone: What it recognizes is unknown.

This clonotype originated in an adult in good health. Sample: peripheral blood, taken on day 0 of AZD1222 vaccination.

The CDR3 loop is CASSLGDFTGELFF. The CDR3 DNA reads as TGTGCCAGCAGCTTAGGGGACTTCACCGGGGAGCTGTTTTTT. This chain uses TRBV7-2 with TRBJ2-2, with D possibly matching TRBD2 (6 bases). V was trimmed by 1 base and J by 4 bases, leaving 7 bases between them. Germline V gene lookup returns CDR1 SGHTA and CDR2 FQGNSA. The CDR3 runs to 14 residues.